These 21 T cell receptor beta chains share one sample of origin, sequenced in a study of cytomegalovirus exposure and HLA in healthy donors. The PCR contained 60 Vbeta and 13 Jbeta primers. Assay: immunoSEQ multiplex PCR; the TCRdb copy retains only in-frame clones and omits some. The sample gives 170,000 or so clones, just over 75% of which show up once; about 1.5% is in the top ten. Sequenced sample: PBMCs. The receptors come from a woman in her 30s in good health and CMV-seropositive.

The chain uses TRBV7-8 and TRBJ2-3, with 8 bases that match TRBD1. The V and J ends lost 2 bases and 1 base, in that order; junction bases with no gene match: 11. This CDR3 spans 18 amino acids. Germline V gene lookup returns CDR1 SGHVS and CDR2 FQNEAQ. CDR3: CASSLFLQGVWGTDTQYF. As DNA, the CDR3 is TGTGCCAGCAGCTTATTTCTACAGGGGGTTTGGGGCACAGATACGCAGTATTTT.

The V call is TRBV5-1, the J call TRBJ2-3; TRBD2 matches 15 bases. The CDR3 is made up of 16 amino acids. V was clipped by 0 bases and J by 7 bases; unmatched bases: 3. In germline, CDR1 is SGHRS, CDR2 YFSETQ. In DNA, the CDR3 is TGCGCCAGCAGCTTGGCCGGGACTAGCGGGAGGCATACGCAGTATTTT. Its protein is CASSLAGTSGRHTQYF.

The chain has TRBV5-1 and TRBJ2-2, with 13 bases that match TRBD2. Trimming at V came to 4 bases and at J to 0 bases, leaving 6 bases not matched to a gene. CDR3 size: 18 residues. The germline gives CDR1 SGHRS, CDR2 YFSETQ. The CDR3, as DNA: TGCGCCAGCAGCACCTCACTAGCGGGAGGGCCGAACACCGGGGAGCTGTTTTTT. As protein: CASSTSLAGGPNTGELFF.

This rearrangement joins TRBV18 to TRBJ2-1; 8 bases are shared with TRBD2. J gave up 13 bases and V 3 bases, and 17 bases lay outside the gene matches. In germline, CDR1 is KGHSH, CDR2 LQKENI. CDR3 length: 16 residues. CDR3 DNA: TGTGCCAGCTCACCTCCTAGAACTAGCGGAGGGGATTTTCAGTTCTTC. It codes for CASSPPRTSGGDFQFF.

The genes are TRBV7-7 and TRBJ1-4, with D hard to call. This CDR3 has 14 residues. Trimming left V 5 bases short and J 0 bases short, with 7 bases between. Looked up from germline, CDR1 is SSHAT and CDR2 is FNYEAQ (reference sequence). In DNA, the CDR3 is TGTGCCAGCAGCATGTCTGCAACTAATGAAAAACTGTTTTTT. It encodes CASSMSATNEKLFF.

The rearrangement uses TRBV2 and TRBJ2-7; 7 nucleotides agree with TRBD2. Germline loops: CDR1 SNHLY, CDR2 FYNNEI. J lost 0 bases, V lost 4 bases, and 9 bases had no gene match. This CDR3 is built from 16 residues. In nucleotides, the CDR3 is TGTGCCAGCAGTGTATCCGGGGGGTTTGGCTCCTACGAGCAGTACTTC. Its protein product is CASSVSGGFGSYEQYF.

The CDR3 loop is CAWIEVRGIGELFF. In DNA form, the CDR3 reads TGTGCCTGGATTGAGGTCCGGGGTATCGGGGAGCTGTTTTTT. The genes are TRBV30 and TRBJ2-2, with D maybe TRBD2 (5 bases). Trimming removed 4 bases at V and 7 bases at J, with 16 bases between. This CDR3 is built from 14 residues. Germline assignment: CDR1 GTSNPN and CDR2 SVGIG (reference sequence). Variable domain in full (rest from reference TRBV30 and TRBJ2-2): SQTIHQWPATLVQPVGSPLSLECTVEGTSNPNLYWYRQAAGRGLQLLFYSVGIGQISSEVPQNLSASRPQDRQFILSSKKLLLSDSGFYLCAWIEVRGIGELFFGEGSRLTVL.

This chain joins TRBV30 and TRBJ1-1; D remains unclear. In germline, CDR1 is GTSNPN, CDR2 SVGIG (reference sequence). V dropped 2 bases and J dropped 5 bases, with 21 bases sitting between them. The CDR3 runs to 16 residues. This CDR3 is CAWSRRPAFGRTEAFF. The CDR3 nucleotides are TGTGCCTGGAGTCGACGACCTGCCTTTGGGAGGACTGAAGCTTTCTTT.

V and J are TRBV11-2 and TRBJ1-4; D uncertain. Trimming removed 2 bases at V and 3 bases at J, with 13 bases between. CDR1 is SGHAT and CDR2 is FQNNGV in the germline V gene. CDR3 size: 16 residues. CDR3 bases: TGTGCCAGCAGCTTAAGGCAGGCCCTATCTAATGAAAAACTGTTTTTT. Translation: CASSLRQALSNEKLFF.

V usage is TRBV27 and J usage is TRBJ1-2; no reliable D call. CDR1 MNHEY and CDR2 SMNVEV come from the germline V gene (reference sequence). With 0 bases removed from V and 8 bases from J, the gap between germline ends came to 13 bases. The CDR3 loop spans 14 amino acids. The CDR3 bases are TGTGCCAGCAGTTTATCGGGAGGTGGAAGGGGCTACACCTTC. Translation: CASSLSGGGRGYTF.

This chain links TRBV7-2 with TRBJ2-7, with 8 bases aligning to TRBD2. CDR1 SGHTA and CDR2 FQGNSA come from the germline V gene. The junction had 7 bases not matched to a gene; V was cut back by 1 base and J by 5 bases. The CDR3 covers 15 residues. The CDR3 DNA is TGTGCCAGCAGCTTAGTCGGCAGCGGGAGCCACGAGCAGTACTTC. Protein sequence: CASSLVGSGSHEQYF.

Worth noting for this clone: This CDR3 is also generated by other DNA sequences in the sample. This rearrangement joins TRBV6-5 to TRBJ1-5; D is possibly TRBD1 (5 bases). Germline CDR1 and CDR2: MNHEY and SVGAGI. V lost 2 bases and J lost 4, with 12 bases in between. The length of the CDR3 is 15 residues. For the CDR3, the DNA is TGTGCCAGCAGTTACAACGCGGGGGATAATCAGCCCCAGCATTTT. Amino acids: CASSYNAGDNQPQHF.

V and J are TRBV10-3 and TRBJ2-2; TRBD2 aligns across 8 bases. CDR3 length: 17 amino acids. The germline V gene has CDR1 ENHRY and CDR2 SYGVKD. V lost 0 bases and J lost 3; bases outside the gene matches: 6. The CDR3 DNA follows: TGTGCCATCAGTGAGTCCGGGGGGGGTCGGGACACCGGGGAGCTGTTTTTT. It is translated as CAISESGGGRDTGELFF.

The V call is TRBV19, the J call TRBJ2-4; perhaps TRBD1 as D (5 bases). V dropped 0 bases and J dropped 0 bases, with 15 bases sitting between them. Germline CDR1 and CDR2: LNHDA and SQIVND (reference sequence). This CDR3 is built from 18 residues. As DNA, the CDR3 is TGTGCCAGTAGTATAGATCTGGGGCTTATGGGAGCCAAAAACATTCAGTACTTC. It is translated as CASSIDLGLMGAKNIQYF.

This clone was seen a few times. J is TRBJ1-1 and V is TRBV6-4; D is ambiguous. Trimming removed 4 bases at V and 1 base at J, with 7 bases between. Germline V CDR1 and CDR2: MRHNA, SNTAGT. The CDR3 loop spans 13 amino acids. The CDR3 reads CASSGQQNTEAFF. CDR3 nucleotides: TGTGCCAGCAGTGGCCAACAGAACACTGAAGCTTTCTTT.

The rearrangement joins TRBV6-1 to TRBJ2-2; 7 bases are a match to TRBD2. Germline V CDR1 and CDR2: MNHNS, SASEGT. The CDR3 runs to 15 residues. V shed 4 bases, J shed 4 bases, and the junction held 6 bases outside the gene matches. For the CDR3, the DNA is TGTGCCAGCAGTGGATGGCGCGGGAGCACCGGGGAGCTGTTTTTT. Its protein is CASSGWRGSTGELFF.

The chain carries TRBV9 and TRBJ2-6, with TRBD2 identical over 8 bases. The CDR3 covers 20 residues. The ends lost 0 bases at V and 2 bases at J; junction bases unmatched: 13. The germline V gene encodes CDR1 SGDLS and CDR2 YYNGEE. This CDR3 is CASSVGPAGDLETGANVLTF. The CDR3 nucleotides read TGTGCCAGCAGCGTAGGGCCAGCGGGAGATTTAGAGACTGGGGCCAACGTCCTGACTTTC.

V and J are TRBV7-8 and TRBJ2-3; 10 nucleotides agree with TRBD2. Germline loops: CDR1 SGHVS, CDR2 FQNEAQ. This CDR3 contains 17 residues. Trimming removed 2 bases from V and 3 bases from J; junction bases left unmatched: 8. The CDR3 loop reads CASSLRLAGEGTDTQYF. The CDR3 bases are TGTGCCAGCAGCTTAAGGCTAGCGGGAGAGGGTACAGATACGCAGTATTTT.

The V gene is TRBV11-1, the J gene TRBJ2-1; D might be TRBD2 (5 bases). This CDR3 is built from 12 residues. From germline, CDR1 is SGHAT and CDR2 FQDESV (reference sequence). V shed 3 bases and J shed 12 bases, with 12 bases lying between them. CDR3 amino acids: CASSLGREGQFF. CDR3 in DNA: TGTGCCAGCAGCTTGGGTCGAGAGGGGCAGTTCTTC.

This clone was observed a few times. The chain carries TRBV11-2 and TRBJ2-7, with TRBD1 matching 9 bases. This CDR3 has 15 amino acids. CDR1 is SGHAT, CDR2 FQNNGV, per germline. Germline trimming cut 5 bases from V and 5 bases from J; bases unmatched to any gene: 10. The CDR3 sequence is CASSRPGTGLNEQYF. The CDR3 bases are TGTGCCAGCAGCCGGCCGGGGACAGGGCTTAACGAGCAGTACTTC.

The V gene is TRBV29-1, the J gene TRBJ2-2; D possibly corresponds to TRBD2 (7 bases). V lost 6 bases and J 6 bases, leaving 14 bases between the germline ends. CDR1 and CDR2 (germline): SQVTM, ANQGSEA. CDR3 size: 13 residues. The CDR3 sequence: CSVLRGGAGELFF. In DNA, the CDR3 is TGCAGCGTCCTCAGGGGAGGGGCCGGGGAGCTGTTTTTT.